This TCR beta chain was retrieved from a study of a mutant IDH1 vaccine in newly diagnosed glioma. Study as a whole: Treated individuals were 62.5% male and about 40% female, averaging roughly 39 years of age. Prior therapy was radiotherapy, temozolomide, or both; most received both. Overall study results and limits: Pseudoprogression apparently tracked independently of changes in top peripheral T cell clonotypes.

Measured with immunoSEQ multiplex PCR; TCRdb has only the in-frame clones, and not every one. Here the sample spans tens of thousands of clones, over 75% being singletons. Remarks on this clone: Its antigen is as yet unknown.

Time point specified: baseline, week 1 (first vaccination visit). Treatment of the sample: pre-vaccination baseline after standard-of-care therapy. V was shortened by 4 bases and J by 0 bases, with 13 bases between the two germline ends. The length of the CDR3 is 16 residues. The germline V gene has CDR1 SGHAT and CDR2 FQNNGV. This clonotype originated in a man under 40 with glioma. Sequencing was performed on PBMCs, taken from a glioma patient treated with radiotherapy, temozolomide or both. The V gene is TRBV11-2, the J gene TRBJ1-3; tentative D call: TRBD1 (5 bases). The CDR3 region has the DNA TGTGCCAGCAGCTCGGGACCCCGGAGCTCTGGAAACACCATATATTTT. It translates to CASSSGPRSSGNTIYF.